The 5 T cell receptor beta chains below come from one sample, sequenced in a study of regulatory T cells in long-lasting Graves disease. TCR beta libraries were built with iRepertoire HTBI primers and Arm-PCR of CDR3 regions. TCRdb used MiXCR to reprocess the multiplex PCR reads, holding one entry per CDR3 protein. The sample lists 250,000 to 300,000 distinct CDR3 sequences; about 18% were seen once. Regarding time point: newly diagnosed GD, antithyroid drugs for less than 3 months. RNA extracted from PBMCs served as the sequencing template. The same data also contributed to another study, on T cells in Graves' hyperthyroidism and ophthalmopathy.

The sample in question was peripheral blood mononuclear cells (PBMCs), obtained at new diagnosis, from a patient treated with antithyroid drugs. These receptors were taken from a woman aged 30 to 39 with Graves disease.

The rearrangement links TRBV7-9 to TRBJ1-2, with 7 bases fitting TRBD1. From germline, CDR1 is SEHNR and CDR2 FQNEAQ (reference sequence). The length of the CDR3 is 14 residues. J lost 8 bases, V lost 8 bases, and 14 bases had no gene match. In DNA form, the CDR3 reads TGTGCCAGCCTCGACAGGGAAACGGCAGAGGGCTACACCTTC. Its translation is CASLDRETAEGYTF.

This clonotype showed up many times. The genes are TRBV10-2 and TRBJ1-2, with 7 bases aligning to TRBD1. This CDR3 has 14 amino acids. Germline-derived CDR1 and CDR2 are WSHSY and SAAADI. The junction had 9 bases not matched to a gene; V was cut back by 7 bases and J by 4 bases. The CDR3 region is CASTTGDPFYGYTF. The CDR3 DNA is TGCGCCAGCACTACAGGGGATCCGTTCTATGGCTACACCTTC.

This clonotype was recorded at least ten times. The chain uses TRBV7-2 and TRBJ1-5; D call uncertain. Germline lookup yields CDR1 SGHTA and CDR2 FQGNSA. This CDR3 contains 14 residues. Trimming left V 2 bases short and J 4 bases short, with 9 bases between. The CDR3 nucleotides read TGTGCCAGCAGCTTAATCGAGGTGAATCAGCCCCAGCATTTT. This sequence encodes CASSLIEVNQPQHF.

This clonotype was observed many times. The CDR3 nucleotides are TGTGCCAGCAGCGCCTCGGGGGGGAATAATTCACCCCTCCACTTT. This encodes CASSASGGNNSPLHF. V usage is TRBV3-1 and J usage is TRBJ1-6, with D perhaps matching TRBD1 (5 bases). Germline loops: CDR1 LGHDT, CDR2 YNNKEL (reference sequence). V lost 5 bases to trimming and J lost 5 bases, with 13 bases between them. There are 15 residues in the CDR3.

This clonotype has ten or more counts. The CDR3 bases are TGCAGTGCTAGACCCGGGACAGGCTCCTACGAGCAGTACTTC. It translates to CSARPGTGSYEQYF. The chain recombines TRBV20-1 with TRBJ2-7; 8 bases agree with TRBD1. The CDR3 spans 14 residues. V lost 2 bases and J lost 0; bases outside the gene matches: 3. Germline loops: CDR1 DFQATT, CDR2 SNEGSKA (reference sequence).